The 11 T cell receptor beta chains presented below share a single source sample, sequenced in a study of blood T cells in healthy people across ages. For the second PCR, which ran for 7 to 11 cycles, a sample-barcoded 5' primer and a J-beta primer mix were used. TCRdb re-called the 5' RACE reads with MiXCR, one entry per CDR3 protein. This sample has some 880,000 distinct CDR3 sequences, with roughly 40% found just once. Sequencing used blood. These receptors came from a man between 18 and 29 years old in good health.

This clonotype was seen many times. The CDR3 here is CASSQVWGDGGYTF. The CDR3 DNA reads as TGCGCCAGCAGCCAAGTATGGGGGGACGGAGGCTACACCTTC. The V gene is TRBV4-3, the J gene TRBJ1-2, with D possibly TRBD1 on 5 matching bases. This CDR3 spans 14 amino acids. V lost 1 base and J 8 bases, leaving 14 bases between the germline ends. Germline V gene lookup returns CDR1 LGHNA and CDR2 YSLEER.

The CDR3 loop is CAISASMAGGPALNEQYF. The CDR3 DNA reads as TGTGCCATCAGTGCCTCAATGGCGGGGGGGCCTGCCCTCAATGAGCAGTACTTC. This rearrangement joins TRBV10-3 to TRBJ2-7; 9 nucleotides match TRBD2. Germline V gene sequence: CDR1 ENHRY, CDR2 SYGVKD. The CDR3 has 18 residues. Germline trimming cut 4 bases from V and 7 bases from J; bases unmatched to any gene: 20.

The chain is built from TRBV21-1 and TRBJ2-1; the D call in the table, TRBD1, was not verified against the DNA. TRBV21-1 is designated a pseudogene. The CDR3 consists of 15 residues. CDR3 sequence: CASSSARDCYNEQFF. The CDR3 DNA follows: TGTGCCAGCAGCAGCGCCCGGGACTGCTACAATGAGCAGTTCTTC.

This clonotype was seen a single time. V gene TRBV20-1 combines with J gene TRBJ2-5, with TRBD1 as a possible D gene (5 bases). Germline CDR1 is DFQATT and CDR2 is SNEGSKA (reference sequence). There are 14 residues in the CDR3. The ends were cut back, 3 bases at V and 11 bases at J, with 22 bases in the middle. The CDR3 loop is CSASVQGLSNEQYF. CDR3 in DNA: TGCAGTGCTAGCGTGCAGGGTCTTTCCAATGAGCAGTACTTC.

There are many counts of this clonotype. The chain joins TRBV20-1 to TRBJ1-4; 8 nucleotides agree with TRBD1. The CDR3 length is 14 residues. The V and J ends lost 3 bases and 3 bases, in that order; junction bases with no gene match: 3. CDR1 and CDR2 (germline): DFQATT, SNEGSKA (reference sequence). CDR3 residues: CSAREDRANEKLFF. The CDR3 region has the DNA TGCAGTGCTAGGGAGGACAGGGCTAATGAAAAACTGTTTTTT.

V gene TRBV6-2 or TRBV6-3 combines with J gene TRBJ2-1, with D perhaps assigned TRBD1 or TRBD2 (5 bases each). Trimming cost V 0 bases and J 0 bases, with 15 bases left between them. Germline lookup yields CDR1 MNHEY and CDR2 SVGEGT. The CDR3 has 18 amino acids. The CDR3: CASSYSGAGWSSYNEQFF. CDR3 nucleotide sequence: TGTGCCAGCAGTTACTCCGGGGCAGGTTGGAGCTCCTACAATGAGCAGTTCTTC.

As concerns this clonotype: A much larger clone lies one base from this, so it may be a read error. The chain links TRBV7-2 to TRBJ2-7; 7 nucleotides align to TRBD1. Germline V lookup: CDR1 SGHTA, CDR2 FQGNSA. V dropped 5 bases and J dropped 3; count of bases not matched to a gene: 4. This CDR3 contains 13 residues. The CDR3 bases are TGTGCCAGCAGCGCGTCAGGGGGCTACGAGCAGTACTTC. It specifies CASSASGGYEQYF.

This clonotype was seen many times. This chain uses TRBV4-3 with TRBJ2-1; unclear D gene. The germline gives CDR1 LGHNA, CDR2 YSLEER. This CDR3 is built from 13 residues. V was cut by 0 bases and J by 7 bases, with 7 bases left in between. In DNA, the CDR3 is TGCGCCAGCAGCCAAGAGAGAGGTAATGAGCAGTTCTTC. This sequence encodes CASSQERGNEQFF.

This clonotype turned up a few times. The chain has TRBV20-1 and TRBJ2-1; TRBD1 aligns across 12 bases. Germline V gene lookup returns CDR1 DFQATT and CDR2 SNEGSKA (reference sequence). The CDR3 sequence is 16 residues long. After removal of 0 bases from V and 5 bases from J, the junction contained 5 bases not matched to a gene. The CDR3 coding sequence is TGCAGTGCTAGAGATGTAGGGGACAGGGGGCACAATGAGCAGTTCTTC. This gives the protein CSARDVGDRGHNEQFF.

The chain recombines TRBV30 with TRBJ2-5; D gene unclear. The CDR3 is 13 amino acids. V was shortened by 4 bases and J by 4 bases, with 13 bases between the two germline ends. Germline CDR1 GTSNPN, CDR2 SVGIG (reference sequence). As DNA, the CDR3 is TGTGCCTGGACTACCCCCGTCGGAGAGACCCAGTACTTC. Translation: CAWTTPVGETQYF. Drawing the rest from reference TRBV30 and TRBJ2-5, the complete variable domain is SQTIHQWPATLVQPVGSPLSLECTVEGTSNPNLYWYRQAAGRGLQLLFYSVGIGQISSEVPQNLSASRPQDRQFILSSKKLLLSDSGFYLCAWTTPVGETQYFGPGTRLLVL.

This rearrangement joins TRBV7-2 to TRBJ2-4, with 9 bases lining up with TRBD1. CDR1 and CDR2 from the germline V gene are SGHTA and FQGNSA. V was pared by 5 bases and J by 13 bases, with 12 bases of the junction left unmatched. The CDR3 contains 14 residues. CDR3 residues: CASSPRTGVSWQYF. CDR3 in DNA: TGTGCCAGCAGCCCCCGGACAGGGGTATCGTGGCAGTACTTC.